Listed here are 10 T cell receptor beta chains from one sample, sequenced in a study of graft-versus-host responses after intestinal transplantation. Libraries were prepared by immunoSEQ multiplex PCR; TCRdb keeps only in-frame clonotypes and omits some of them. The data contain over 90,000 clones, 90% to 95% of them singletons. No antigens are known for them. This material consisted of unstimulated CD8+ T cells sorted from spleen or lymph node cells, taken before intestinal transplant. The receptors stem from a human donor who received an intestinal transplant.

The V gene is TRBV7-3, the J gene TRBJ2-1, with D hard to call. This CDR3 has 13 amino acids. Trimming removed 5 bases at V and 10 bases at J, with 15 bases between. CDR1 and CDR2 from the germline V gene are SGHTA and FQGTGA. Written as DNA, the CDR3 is TGTGCCAGCAGCCTTGGACCAAGGTCCGAGCAGTTCTTC. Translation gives CASSLGPRSEQFF. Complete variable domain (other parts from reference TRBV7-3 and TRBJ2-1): GAGVSQTPSNKVTEKGKYVELRCDPISGHTALYWYRQSLGQGPEFLIYFQGTGAADDSGLPNDRFFAVRPEGSVSTLKIQRTERGDSAVYLCASSLGPRSEQFFGPGTRLTVL.

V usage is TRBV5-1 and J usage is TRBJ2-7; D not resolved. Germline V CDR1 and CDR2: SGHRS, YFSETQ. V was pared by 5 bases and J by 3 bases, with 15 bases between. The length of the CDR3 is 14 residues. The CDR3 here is CASRPISSIYEQYF. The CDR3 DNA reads TGCGCCAGCAGGCCAATCAGTTCGATCTACGAGCAGTACTTC.

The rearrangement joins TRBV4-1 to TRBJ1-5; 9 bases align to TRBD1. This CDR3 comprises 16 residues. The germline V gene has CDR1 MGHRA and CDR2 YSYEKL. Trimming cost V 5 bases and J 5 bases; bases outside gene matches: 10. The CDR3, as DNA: TGCGCCAGCAGCTTAGGGGGGACAGGGTCGGATCAGCCCCAGCATTTT. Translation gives CASSLGGTGSDQPQHF.

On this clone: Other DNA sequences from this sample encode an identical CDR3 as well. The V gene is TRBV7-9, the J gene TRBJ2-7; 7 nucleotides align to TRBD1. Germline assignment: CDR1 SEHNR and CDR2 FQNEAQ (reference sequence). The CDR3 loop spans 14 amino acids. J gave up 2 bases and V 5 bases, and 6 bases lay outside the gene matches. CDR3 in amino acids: CASSLRDSPYEQYF. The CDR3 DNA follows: TGTGCCAGCAGCCTAAGGGACAGCCCCTACGAGCAGTACTTC.

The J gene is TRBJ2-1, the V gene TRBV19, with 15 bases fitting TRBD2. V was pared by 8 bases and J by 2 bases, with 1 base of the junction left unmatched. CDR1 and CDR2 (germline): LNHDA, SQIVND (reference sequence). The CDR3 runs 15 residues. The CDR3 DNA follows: TGTGCCAGTGGACTAGCGGGGGGGACCTACAATGAGCAGTTCTTC. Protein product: CASGLAGGTYNEQFF.

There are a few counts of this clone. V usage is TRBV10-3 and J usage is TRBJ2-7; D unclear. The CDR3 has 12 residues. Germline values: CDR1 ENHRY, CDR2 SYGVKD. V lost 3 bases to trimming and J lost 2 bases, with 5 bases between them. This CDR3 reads CAISDRAYEQYF. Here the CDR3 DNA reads TGTGCCATCAGTGACAGAGCCTACGAGCAGTACTTC.

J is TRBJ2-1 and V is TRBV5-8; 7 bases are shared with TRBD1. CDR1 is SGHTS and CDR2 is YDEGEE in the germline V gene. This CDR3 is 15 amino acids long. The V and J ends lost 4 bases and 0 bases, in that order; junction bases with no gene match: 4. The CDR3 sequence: CASSQTGSSYNEQFF. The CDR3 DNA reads TGTGCCAGCAGCCAGACAGGGAGCTCCTACAATGAGCAGTTCTTC.

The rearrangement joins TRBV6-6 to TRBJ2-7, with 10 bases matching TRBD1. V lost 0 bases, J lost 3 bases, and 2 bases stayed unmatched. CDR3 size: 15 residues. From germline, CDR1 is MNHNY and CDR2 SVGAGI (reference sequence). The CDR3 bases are TGTGCCAGCAGTTACTCGGGGACAGGGGTCTACGAGCAGTACTTC. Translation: CASSYSGTGVYEQYF.

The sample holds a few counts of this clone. As DNA, the CDR3 is TGTGCCTGGAGTGGGTGGGATCTGGAGACCCAGTACTTC. This sequence encodes CAWSGWDLETQYF. V gene TRBV30 combines with J gene TRBJ2-5, with D uncertain. The CDR3 runs to 13 residues. The germline CDR1 and CDR2 sequences are GTSNPN and SVGIG (reference sequence). V shed 1 base and J shed 5 bases, with 11 bases lying between them.

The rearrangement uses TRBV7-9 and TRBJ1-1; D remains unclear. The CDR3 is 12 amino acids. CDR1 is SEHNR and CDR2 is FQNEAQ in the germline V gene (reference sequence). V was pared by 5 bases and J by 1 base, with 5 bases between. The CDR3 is CASSQQNTEAFF. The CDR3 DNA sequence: TGTGCCAGCAGCCAGCAGAACACTGAAGCTTTCTTT. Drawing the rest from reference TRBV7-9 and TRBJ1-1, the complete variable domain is DTGVSQNPRHKITKRGQNVTFRCDPISEHNRLYWYRQTLGQGPEFLTYFQNEAQLEKSRLLSDRFSAERPKGSFSTLEIQRTEQGDSAMYLCASSQQNTEAFFGQGTRLTVV.